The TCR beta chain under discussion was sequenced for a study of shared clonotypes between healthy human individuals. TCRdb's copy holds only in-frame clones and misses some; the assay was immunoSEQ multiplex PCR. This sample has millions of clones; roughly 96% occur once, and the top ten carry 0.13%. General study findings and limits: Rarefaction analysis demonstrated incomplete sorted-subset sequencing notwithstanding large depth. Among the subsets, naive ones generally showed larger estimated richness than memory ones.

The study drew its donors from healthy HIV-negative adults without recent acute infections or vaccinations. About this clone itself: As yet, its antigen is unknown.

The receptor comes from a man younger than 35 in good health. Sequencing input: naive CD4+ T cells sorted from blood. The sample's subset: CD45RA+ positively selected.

In nucleotides, the CDR3 is TGCGCCAGCAGCCAAGAGGGGGGGAGTACTGAAGCTTTCTTT. Translating it yields CASSQEGGSTEAFF. V is TRBV4-3 and J is TRBJ1-1; D might be TRBD1 (5 bases). CDR1 is LGHNA and CDR2 is YSLEER in the germline V gene. The CDR3 runs 14 residues. V dropped 0 bases and J dropped 5 bases, with 10 bases sitting between them.